The 9 T cell receptor beta chains given below trace back to one sample, sequenced in a study of blood T cells in healthy people across ages. Then a second PCR, running roughly 7 to 11 cycles, was carried out with a sample-barcoded 5' primer and a J-beta primer mix. MiXCR, applied by TCRdb to the 5' RACE reads, yields one record per CDR3 protein. This sample has roughly 830,000 distinct CDR3 sequences; 55% to 65% occur once, and the top ten carry around 30%. The sequencing sample was made of blood. The receptor source for this set is a man younger than 40 in good health.

The gene calls are TRBV19 and TRBJ1-1, with 7 bases identical to TRBD1. CDR1 is LNHDA, CDR2 SQIVND, per germline (reference sequence). The ends lost 4 bases at V and 7 bases at J; junction bases unmatched: 6. This CDR3 is built from 13 residues. The CDR3 reads CASSRDRENEAFF. The CDR3 nucleotides read TGTGCCAGTAGTAGAGACAGGGAGAATGAAGCTTTCTTT. Variable domain in full (rest from reference TRBV19 and TRBJ1-1): DGGITQSPKYLFRKEGQNVTLSCEQNLNHDAMYWYRQDPGQGLRLIYYSQIVNDFQKGDIAEGYSVSREKKESFPLTVTSAQKNPTAFYLCASSRDRENEAFFGQGTRLTVV.

This clonotype was observed a few times. The chain employs TRBV7-2 and TRBJ1-2; 8 bases agree with TRBD1. Germline V gene data show CDR1 as SGHTA and CDR2 as FQGNSA. The CDR3 sequence is 14 residues long. V shed 4 bases, J shed 8 bases, and the junction held 9 bases outside the gene matches. The CDR3 nucleotides read TGTGCCAGCAGCTCCCAGACAGGGGCGGAGGGCTACACCTTC. Translating gives CASSSQTGAEGYTF.

This clonotype was observed a handful of times. This chain uses TRBV12-3 or TRBV12-4 with TRBJ2-1; weak D call: TRBD2 (5 bases). Trimming left V 5 bases short and J 8 bases short, with 13 bases between. The CDR3 spans 13 residues. The CDR3 reads CASSGGPWDEQFF. The CDR3 nucleotides read TGTGCCAGCAGTGGCGGGCCATGGGATGAGCAGTTCTTC.

This clonotype was seen just once. The rearrangement uses TRBV15 and TRBJ1-2; TRBD1 agrees at 7 bases. V shed 8 bases, J shed 6 bases, and the junction held 9 bases outside the gene matches. The CDR3 is 13 residues long. Germline CDR1 and CDR2: LNHNV and YYDKDF (reference sequence). The CDR3 sequence is CATAEGAADGYTF. The CDR3 DNA sequence: TGTGCCACCGCCGAGGGGGCGGCGGATGGCTACACCTTC. The variable domain in full, with the rest retrieved from reference TRBV15 and TRBJ1-2, is DAMVIQNPRYQVTQFGKPVTLSCSQTLNHNVMYWYQQKSSQAPKLLFHYYDKDFNNEADTPDNFQSRRPNTSFCFLDIRSPGLGDTAMYLCATAEGAADGYTFGSGTRLTVV.

This clonotype was seen once. V gene TRBV27 combines with J gene TRBJ2-3, with unresolved D. Trimming cost V 6 bases and J 4 bases, with 14 bases left between them. CDR1 is MNHEY and CDR2 is SMNVEV in the germline V gene (reference sequence). This CDR3 is built from 14 residues. The CDR3 reads CASRARSVADTQYF. The CDR3 DNA sequence: TGTGCCAGCAGAGCAAGATCGGTGGCAGATACGCAGTATTTT.

V is TRBV30 and J is TRBJ2-7, with D unclear. V gave up 3 bases and J gave up 3 bases, with 9 bases separating them. CDR1 is GTSNPN and CDR2 is SVGIG in the germline V gene (reference sequence). This CDR3 spans 12 amino acids. DNA of the CDR3: TGTGCCTGGAGCGACACATTCTACGAGCAGTACTTC. Its translation is CAWSDTFYEQYF.

The chain uses TRBV9 and TRBJ2-1, with 8 bases lining up with TRBD2. CDR1 SGDLS and CDR2 YYNGEE come from the germline V gene. This CDR3 region has 17 residues. The ends lost 4 bases at V and 0 bases at J; junction bases unmatched: 9. CDR3: CASSPRHSGASYNEQFF. The DNA for the CDR3 is TGTGCCAGCAGCCCCCGACATAGCGGGGCCTCCTACAATGAGCAGTTCTTC.

This clonotype is a singleton in its sample. The chain uses TRBV28 and TRBJ2-3; possible D gene TRBD1, 5 bases. The V and J ends lost 6 bases and 2 bases respectively, with 21 bases between them. This CDR3 contains 17 residues. In germline, CDR1 is MDHEN, CDR2 SYDVKM. CDR3 in amino acids: CASSPPPGSSLTDTQYF. The CDR3 DNA sequence: TGTGCCAGCAGCCCCCCCCCAGGGTCGTCACTCACAGATACGCAGTATTTT.

The gene calls are TRBV9 and TRBJ2-5; 7 bases map to TRBD1. CDR3 length: 14 amino acids. Germline CDR1 SGDLS, CDR2 YYNGEE. J lost 1 base, V lost 4 bases, and 4 bases had no gene match. In DNA, the CDR3 is TGTGCCAGCAGCACGGGACAGATCCAAGAGACCCAGTACTTC. It translates to CASSTGQIQETQYF.